The clone carrying this TCR beta chain was detected only once. Its antigen is currently unknown. The data were taken from a study of shared clonotypes between healthy human individuals. Whole-study findings and limits: Expectations were that clonotype sharing among donors would be affected by sequencing depth.

V dropped 3 bases and J dropped 7; count of bases not matched to a gene: 11. The CDR3 has 16 amino acids. Looked up from germline, CDR1 is MGHDK and CDR2 is SYGVNS. The authors split each subset's genomic DNA evenly across several immunoSEQ plates. Profiled with immunoSEQ multiplex PCR; TCRdb holds only in-frame clones, not every one. Of some 530,000 clones in the sample, around four fifths were seen once. The chain carries TRBV25-1 and TRBJ2-7, with 11 bases that match TRBD2. Sequenced sample: PBMCs. The TCR sequence derives from a woman between 35 and 50 years old in good health. Some clones in this sample may be carry-over from other donors' samples. As DNA, the CDR3 is TGTGCCAGCAGTGATCCCGGGATAGCGGGGGGGGTGGAGCAGTACTTC. It translates to CASSDPGIAGGVEQYF.